This TCR beta chain appears in the sequencing data of a study of blood T cells in healthy people across ages. Study results and caveats: Per million T cells, TCR beta diversity dropped roughly linearly as age increased.

Per-sample PBMC isolation yielded at least 6.5 million cells. Remarks on this clonotype: Its antigen is currently unknown.

This CDR3 has 13 amino acids. Germline values: CDR1 SNHLY, CDR2 FYNNEI. The ends were cut back, 6 bases at V and 11 bases at J, with 19 bases in the middle. A second PCR, run for about 6 to 11 cycles, used a sample-barcoded 5' primer plus a J-beta primer mix. TCRdb ran MiXCR on the 5' RACE reads and lists one entry per CDR3 protein. Of 650,000 to 950,000 distinct CDR3 sequences in the sample, approximately 44% were seen once. This chain connects TRBV2 to TRBJ2-5; possibly TRBD2 for D (7 bases). The sequence was collected from a man between 60 and 75 years old in good health. Input material: blood. The CDR3 loop reads CASRNGGLGEQYF. DNA for the CDR3: TGTGCCAGCAGGAACGGGGGGCTCGGTGAGCAGTACTTC.